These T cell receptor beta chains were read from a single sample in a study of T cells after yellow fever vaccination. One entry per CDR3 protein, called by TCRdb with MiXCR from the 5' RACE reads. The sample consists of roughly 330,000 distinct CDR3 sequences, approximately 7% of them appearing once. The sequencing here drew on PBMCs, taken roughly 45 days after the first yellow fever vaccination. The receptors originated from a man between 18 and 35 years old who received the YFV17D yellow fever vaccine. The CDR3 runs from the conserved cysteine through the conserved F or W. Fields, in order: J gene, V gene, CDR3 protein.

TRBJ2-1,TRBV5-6,CASSLDSPNEQFF
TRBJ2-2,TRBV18,CASSRRLENTGELFF
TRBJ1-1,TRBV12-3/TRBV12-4,CASSLAPGGASTEAFF
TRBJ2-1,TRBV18,CASSPLLGQENNEQFF
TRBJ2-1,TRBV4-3,CASSQGAGGVNEQFF
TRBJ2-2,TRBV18,CASSPQPQLPGVNGELFF
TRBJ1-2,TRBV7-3,CASSLSRTGTYGYTF
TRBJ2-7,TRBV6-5,CASRAMGYEQYF
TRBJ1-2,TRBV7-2,CASSLDKTGEIYGYTF
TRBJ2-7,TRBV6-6,CASGHEQYF
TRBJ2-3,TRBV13,CASSSVRQAGSTDTQYF
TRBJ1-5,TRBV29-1,CSVSVGISNQPQHF
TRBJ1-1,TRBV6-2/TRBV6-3,CASSYSSEQGIAEAFF